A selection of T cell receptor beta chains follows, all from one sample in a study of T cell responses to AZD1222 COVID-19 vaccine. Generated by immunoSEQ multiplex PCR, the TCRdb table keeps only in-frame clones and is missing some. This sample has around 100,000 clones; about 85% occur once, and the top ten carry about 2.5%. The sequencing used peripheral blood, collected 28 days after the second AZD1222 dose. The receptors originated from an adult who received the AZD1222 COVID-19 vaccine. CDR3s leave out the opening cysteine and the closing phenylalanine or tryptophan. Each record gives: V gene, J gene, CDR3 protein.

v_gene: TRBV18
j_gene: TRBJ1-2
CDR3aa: ASSYLGQDGYT

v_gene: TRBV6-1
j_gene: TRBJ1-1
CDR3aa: ASSEGVMNTEAF

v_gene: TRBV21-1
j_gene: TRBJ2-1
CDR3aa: ASSKVSSGYNEQF

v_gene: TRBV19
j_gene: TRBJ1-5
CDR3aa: ASEVRGNQPQH

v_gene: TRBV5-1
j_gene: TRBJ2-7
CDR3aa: ASSFGTSGAYEQY

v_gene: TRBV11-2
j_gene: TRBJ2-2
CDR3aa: ASSPVASGSTYTGELF

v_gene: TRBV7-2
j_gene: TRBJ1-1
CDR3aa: ASSNRQVGGTEAF

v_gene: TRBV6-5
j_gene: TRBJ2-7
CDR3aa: ASSRRTGYEQY

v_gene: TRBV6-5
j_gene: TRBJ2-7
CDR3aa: ASSYSRRPNSYEQY

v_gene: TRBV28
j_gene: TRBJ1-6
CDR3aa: ASTSSGVGKGSYNSPLH

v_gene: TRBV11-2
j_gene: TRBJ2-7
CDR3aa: ASSSKGTGNYEQY

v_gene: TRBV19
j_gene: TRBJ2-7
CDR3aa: ASSRSHRDRTYEQY

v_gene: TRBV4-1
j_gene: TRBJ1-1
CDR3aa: ASSTETGRDTEAF

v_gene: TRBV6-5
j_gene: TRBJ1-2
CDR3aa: ASRDGSYGYT

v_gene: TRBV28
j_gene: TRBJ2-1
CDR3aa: ASSHRTGGNYNEQF

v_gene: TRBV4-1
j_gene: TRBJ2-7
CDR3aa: ASSPQRQGANEQY

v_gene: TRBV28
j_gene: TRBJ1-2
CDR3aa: ASSLQRGQAYGYT

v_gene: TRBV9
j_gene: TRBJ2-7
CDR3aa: ASSVGGSSYEQY

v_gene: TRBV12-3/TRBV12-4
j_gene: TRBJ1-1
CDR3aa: ATSRRGDTEAF

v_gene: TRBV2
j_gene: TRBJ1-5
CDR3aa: ASQGGESQPQH

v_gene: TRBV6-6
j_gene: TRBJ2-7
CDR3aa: ASSLLGGDASYEQY

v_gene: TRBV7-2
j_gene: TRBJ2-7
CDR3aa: ASSSNLAFPYTYEQY

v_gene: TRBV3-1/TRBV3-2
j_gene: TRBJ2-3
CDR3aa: ASSRGTTDTQY

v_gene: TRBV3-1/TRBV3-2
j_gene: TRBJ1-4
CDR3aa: ASSHREEKLF

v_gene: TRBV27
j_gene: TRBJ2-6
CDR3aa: ASSFSSGANVLT

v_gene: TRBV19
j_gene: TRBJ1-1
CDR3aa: ASSIGTGQGWLNTEAF

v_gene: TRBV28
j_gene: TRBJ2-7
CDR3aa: ASIGGRGYEQY

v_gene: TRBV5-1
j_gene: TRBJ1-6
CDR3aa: ASSLVQKNSPLH

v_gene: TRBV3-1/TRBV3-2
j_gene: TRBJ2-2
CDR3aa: ASSQLAVNTGELF

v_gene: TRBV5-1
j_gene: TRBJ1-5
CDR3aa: ASSLGLEGNQPQH

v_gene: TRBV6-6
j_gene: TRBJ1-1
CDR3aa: ASSGTRLNTEAF

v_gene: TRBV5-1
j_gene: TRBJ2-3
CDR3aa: ASSWQREGTDTQY

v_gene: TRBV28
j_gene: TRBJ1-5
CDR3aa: ASSPSGAINQPQH

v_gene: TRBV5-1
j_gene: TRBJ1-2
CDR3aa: ASSPGTSRYGYT

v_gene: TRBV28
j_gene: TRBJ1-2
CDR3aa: ASSLYNSFYGYT

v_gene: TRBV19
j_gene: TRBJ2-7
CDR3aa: ASSEGGAYEQY

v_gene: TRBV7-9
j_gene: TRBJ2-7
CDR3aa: ASSLVQGSYEQY

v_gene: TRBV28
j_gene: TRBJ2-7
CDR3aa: ASSFRGGSYEQY

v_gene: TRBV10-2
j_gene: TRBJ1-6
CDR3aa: ASSEVGYPEGSPLH

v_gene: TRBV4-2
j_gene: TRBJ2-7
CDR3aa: ASSQDLGRGLSEQY

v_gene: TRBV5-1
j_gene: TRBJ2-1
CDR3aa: ASSLGARSGEQF

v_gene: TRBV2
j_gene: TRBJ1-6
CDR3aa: ASSRARNPPLH

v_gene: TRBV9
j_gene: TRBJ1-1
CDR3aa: ASSPDRAHTEAF

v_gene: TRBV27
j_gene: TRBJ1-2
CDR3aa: ASSSSGEYGYT

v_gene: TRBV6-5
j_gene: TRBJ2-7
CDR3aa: ASSWDRSSYEQY

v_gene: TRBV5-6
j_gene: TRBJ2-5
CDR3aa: ASSPWTGGETQY

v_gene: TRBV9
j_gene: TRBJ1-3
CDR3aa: ASSPREPQSTIY

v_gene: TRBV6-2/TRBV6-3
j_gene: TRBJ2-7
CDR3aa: ASSRQNYRGYEQY

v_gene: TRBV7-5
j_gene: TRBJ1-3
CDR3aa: VRSFPRFHNERNTIY

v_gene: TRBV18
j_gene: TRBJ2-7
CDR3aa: ASLTGGSYEQY

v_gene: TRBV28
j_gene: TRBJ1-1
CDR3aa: ASTQWGGSTEAF

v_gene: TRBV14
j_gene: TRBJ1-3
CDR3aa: ASSPFQGSGNTIY

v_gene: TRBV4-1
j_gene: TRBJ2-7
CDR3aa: ASSQGSSGVTYEQY